The clone carrying this TCR beta chain was seen only a few times. What it binds is unknown. This CDR3 region has 13 residues. V lost 4 bases, J lost 8 bases, and 11 bases lay in between. CDR1 and CDR2 from the germline V gene are MNHEY and SVGAGI. This entry belongs to a study of identical twins. Findings of the study overall: Conclusions were drawn cross-sectionally by statistical analysis, without following the same donors. Fewer insertions were carried by abundant cord blood beta clonotypes, but none was seen in memory repertoires.

A universal primer site came from template switching; cDNA carried unique molecular identifiers. TCRdb reprocessed the 5' RACE reads with MiXCR, giving one entry per CDR3 protein. The data contain roughly 260,000 distinct CDR3 sequences, 6% to 8% of them seen just once; the ten biggest clones take up 5% to 6%. This sample was shared with a second study, whose subject was yellow fever vaccine responses in identical twins. That work contributes: Twins' vaccine T cell response reportedly gave the appearance of partial convergence and partial personalization.

The chain links TRBV6-5 to TRBJ2-2; D is ambiguous. The sample was CD8+ T cells sorted from blood. This TCR was sampled from a woman under 30 in good health. The CDR3 spells CASSSLTAGELFF. In nucleotides, the CDR3 is TGTGCCAGCAGTTCCCTAACAGCAGGGGAGCTGTTTTTT.